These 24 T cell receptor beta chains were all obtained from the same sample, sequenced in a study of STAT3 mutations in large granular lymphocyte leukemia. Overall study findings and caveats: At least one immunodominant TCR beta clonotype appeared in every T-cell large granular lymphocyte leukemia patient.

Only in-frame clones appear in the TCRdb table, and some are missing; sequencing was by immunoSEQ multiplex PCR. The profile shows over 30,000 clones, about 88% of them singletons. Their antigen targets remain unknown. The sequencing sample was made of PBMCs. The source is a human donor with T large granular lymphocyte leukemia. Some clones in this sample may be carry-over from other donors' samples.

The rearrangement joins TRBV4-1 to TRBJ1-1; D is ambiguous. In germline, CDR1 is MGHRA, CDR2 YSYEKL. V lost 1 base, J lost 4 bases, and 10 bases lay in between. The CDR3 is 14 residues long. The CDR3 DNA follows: TGCGCCAGCAGCCAAGTAGGGCAGGTCACTGAAGCTTTCTTT. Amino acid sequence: CASSQVGQVTEAFF.

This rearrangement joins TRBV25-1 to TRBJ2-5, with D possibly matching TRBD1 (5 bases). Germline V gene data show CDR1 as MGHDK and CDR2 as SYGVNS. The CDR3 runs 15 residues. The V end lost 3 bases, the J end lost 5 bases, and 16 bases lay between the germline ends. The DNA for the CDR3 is TGTGCCAGCAGTGAGCCCCGGAATGGGGCTGAGACCCAGTACTTC. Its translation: CASSEPRNGAETQYF.

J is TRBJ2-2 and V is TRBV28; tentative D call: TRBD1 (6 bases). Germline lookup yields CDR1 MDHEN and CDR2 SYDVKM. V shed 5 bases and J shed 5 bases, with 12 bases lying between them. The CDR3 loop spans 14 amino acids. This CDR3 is CASSPGTGTGELFF. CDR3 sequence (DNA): TGTGCCAGCAGTCCAGGTACAGGGACCGGGGAGCTGTTTTTT. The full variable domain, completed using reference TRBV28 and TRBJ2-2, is DVKVTQSSRYLVKRTGEKVFLECVQDMDHENMFWYRQDPGLGLRLIYFSYDVKMKEKGDIPEGYSVSREKKERFSLILESASTNQTSMYLCASSPGTGTGELFFGEGSRLTVL.

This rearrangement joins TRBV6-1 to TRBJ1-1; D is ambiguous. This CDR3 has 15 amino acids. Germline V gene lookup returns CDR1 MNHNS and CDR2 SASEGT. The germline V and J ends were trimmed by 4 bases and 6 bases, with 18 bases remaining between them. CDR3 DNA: TGTGCCAGCAGTGTAGGCAAGGCCGGCTCTTCTGAAGCTTTCTTT. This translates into CASSVGKAGSSEAFF.

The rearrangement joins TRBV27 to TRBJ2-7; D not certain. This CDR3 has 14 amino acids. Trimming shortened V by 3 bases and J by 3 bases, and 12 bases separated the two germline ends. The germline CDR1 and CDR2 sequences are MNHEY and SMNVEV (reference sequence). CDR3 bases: TGTGCCAGCAGTTTGTATGTCGGCAGCTACGAGCAGTACGTC. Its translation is CASSLYVGSYEQYV.

CDR3 sequence: CASSQGLRTQYF. The CDR3 coding sequence is TGTGCCAGCAGCCAGGGGCTGAGGACCCAGTACTTC. V usage is TRBV14 and J usage is TRBJ2-5, with TRBD1 as a possible D gene (5 bases). Germline V gene data show CDR1 as SGHDN and CDR2 as FVKESK. V was clipped by 3 bases and J by 7 bases, with 9 bases between them. The CDR3 sequence is 12 residues long. Supplemented by reference TRBV14 and TRBJ2-5, the full variable domain reads EAGVTQFPSHSVIEKGQTVTLRCDPISGHDNLYWYRRVMGKEIKFLLHFVKESKQDESGMPNNRFLAERTGGTYSTLKVQPAELEDSGVYFCASSQGLRTQYFGPGTRLLVL.

The CDR3 region is CASGRTSGVMQKTQYF. The CDR3 nucleotides are TGTGCTAGCGGCCGGACTAGCGGGGTCATGCAAAAGACCCAGTACTTC. The chain links TRBV7-7 to TRBJ2-5; 12 bases match TRBD2. Germline V CDR1 and CDR2: SSHAT, FNYEAQ (reference sequence). The CDR3 spans 16 residues.

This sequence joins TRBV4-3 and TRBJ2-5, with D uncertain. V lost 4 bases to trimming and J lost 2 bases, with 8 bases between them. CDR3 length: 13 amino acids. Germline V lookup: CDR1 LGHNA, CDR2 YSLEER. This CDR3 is CASSLQAQETQYF. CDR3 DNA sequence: TGCGCCAGCAGCCTCCAGGCGCAAGAGACCCAGTACTTC.

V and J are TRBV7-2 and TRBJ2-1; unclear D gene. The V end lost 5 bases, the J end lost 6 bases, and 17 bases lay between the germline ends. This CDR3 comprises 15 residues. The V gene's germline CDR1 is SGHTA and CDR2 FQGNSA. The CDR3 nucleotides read TGTGCCAGCAGCCACCCCGGCCGTAGCAGCAATGAGCAGTTCTTC. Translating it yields CASSHPGRSSNEQFF.

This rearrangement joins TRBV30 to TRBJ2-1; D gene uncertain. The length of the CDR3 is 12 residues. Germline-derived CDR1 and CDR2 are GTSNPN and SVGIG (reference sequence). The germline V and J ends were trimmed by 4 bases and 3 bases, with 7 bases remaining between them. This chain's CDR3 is CAWNNNYNEQFF. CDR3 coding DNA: TGTGCCTGGAACAACAACTACAATGAGCAGTTCTTC. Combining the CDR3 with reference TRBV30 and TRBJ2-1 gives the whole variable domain SQTIHQWPATLVQPVGSPLSLECTVEGTSNPNLYWYRQAAGRGLQLLFYSVGIGQISSEVPQNLSASRPQDRQFILSSKKLLLSDSGFYLCAWNNNYNEQFFGPGTRLTVL.

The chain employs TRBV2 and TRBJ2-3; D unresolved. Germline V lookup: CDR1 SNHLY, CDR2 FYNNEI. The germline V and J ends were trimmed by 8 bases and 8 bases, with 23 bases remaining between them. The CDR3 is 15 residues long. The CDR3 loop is CASSDDWASGGTQYF. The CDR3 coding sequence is TGTGCCAGCTCCGATGACTGGGCCTCTGGTGGTACGCAGTATTTT.

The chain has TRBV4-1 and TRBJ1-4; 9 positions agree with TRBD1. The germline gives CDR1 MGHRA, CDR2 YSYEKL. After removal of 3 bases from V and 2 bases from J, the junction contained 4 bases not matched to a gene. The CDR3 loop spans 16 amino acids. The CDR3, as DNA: TGCGCCAGCAGCCAGTCTGGACAGGGGACTAATGAAAAACTGTTTTTT. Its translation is CASSQSGQGTNEKLFF.

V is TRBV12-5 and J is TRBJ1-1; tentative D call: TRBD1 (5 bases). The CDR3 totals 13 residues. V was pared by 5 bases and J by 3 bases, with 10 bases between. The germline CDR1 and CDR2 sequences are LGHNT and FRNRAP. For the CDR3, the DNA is TGTGCTAGTGGTCAAGACAGATACACTGAAGCTTTCTTT. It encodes CASGQDRYTEAFF.

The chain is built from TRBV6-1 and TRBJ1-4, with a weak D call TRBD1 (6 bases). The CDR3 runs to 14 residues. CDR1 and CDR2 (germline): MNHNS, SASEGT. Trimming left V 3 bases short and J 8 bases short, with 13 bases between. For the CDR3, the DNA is TGTGCCAGCAGTGAGGGGGCGCAGTCGGAAAAACTGTTTTTT. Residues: CASSEGAQSEKLFF.

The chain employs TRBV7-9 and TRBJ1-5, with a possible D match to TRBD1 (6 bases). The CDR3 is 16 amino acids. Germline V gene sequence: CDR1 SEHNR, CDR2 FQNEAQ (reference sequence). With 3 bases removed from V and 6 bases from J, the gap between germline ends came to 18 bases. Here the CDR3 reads CASSFAGGNVGQPQHF. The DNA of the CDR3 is TGTGCCAGCAGCTTTGCGGGGGGCAACGTCGGTCAGCCCCAGCATTTT. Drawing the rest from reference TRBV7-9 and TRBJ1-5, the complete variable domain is DTGVSQNPRHKITKRGQNVTFRCDPISEHNRLYWYRQTLGQGPEFLTYFQNEAQLEKSRLLSDRFSAERPKGSFSTLEIQRTEQGDSAMYLCASSFAGGNVGQPQHFGDGTRLSIL.

CDR3 in DNA: TGTGCCAGCAGCCCAGGGGAGTATAGCAATCAGCCCCAGCATTTT. It codes for CASSPGEYSNQPQHF. V is TRBV7-8 and J is TRBJ1-5, with D perhaps matching TRBD1 (6 bases). V was shortened by 5 bases and J by 0 bases, with 11 bases between the two germline ends. Germline lookup yields CDR1 SGHVS and CDR2 FQNEAQ. There are 15 residues in the CDR3.

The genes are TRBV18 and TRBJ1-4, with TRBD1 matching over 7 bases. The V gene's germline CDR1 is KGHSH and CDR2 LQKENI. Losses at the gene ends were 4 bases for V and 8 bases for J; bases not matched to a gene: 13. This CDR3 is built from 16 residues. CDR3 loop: CASSRTPGQPQEKLFF. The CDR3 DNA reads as TGTGCCAGCTCACGAACTCCGGGACAGCCACAAGAAAAACTGTTTTTT.

CDR3 protein: CASSAGNGQPQHF. In DNA, the CDR3 is TGTGCCAGCAGCGCGGGCAACGGACAGCCCCAGCATTTT. V and J are TRBV9 and TRBJ1-5; no definite D call. Per the germline V gene, CDR1 is SGDLS and CDR2 is YYNGEE. V lost 3 bases and J lost 7, with 11 bases in between. The CDR3 is made up of 13 amino acids.

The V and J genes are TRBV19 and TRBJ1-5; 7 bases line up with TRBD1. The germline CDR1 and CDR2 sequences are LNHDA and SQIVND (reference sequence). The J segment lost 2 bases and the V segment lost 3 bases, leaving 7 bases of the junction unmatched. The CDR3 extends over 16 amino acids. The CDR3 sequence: CASSINRDSRNQPQHF. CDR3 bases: TGTGCCAGTAGTATCAACCGGGACAGCCGCAATCAGCCCCAGCATTTT.

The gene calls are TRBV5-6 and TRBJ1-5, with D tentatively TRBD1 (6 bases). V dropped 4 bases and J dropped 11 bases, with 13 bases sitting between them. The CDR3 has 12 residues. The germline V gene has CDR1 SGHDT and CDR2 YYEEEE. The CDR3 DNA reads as TGTGCCAGCAGCATTACAGGGTCAGCCCAGCATTTT. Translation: CASSITGSAQHF. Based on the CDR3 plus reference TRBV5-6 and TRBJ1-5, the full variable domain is DAGVTQSPTHLIKTRGQQVTLRCSPKSGHDTVSWYQQALGQGPQFIFQYYEEEERQRGNFPDRFSGHQFPNYSSELNVNALLLGDSALYLCASSITGSAQHFGDGTRLSIL.

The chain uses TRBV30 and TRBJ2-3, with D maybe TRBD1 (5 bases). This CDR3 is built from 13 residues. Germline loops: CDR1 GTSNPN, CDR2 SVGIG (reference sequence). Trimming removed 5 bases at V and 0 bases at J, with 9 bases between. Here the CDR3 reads CAWGRDSTDTQYF. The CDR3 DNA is TGTGCCTGGGGCAGGGATAGCACAGATACGCAGTATTTT.

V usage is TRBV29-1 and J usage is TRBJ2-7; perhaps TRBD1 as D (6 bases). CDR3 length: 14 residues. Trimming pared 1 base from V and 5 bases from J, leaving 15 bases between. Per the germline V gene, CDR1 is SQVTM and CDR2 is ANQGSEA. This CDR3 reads CSVEASGHQHEQYF. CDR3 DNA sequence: TGCAGCGTTGAAGCCTCGGGACACCAGCACGAGCAGTACTTC.

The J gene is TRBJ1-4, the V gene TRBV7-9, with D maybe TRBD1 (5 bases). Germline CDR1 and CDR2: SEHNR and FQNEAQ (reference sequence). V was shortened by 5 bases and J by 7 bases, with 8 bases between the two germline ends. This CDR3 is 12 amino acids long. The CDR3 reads CASSRDSEKLFF. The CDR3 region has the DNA TGTGCCAGCAGCCGCGACAGTGAAAAACTGTTTTTT.

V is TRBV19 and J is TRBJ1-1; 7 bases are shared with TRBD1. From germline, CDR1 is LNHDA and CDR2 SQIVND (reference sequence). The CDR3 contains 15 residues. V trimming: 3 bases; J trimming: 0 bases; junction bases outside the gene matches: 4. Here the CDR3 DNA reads TGTGCCAGTAGTATCGTGGGACAGATGAACACTGAAGCTTTCTTT. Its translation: CASSIVGQMNTEAFF.